A single sample gave rise to the 20 T cell receptor beta chains below, sequenced in a study of early T cells in non-severe SARS-CoV-2 infection. MiXCR, applied by TCRdb to the 5' RACE reads, yields one record per CDR3 protein. The data contain about 60,000 distinct CDR3 sequences, around 19% of them singletons. The source material was whole blood, sampled at baseline. The receptor source for this set is an adult who was a healthcare worker with PCR-confirmed SARS-CoV-2 infection or an uninfected control (not recorded which).

This clonotype was seen a handful of times. The rearrangement uses TRBV20-1 and TRBJ2-5; 8 nucleotides align to TRBD2. CDR1 and CDR2 from the germline V gene are DFQATT and SNEGSKA (reference sequence). CDR3 length: 15 amino acids. Trimming at V came to 3 bases and at J to 7 bases, leaving 13 bases not matched to a gene. CDR3 amino acids: CSARASGSPGATQYF. The CDR3, as DNA: TGCAGTGCTAGGGCTAGCGGGTCCCCAGGGGCGACCCAGTACTTC.

The V and J genes are TRBV20-1 and TRBJ1-1, with 7 bases fitting TRBD1. The CDR3 is made up of 14 amino acids. The J segment lost 3 bases and the V segment lost 2 bases, leaving 6 bases of the junction unmatched. Germline lookup yields CDR1 DFQATT and CDR2 SNEGSKA (reference sequence). CDR3 sequence reads: CSARPVQGDTEAFF. CDR3 coding DNA: TGCAGTGCTAGACCGGTTCAGGGGGACACTGAAGCTTTCTTT.

There are a few counts of this clonotype. The V call is TRBV5-1, the J call TRBJ1-6; D ambiguous. V was trimmed by 0 bases and J by 6 bases, leaving 4 bases between them. CDR1 is SGHRS and CDR2 is YFSETQ in the germline V gene. This CDR3 has 13 amino acids. The chain's CDR3 is CASSLAVNSPLHF. In DNA, the CDR3 is TGCGCCAGCAGCTTGGCCGTTAATTCACCCCTCCACTTT.

V gene TRBV18 combines with J gene TRBJ2-7; 9 nucleotides line up with TRBD1. The length of the CDR3 is 14 residues. Trimming at V came to 1 base and at J to 3 bases, leaving 1 base not matched to a gene. Germline CDR1 and CDR2: KGHSH and LQKENI. The CDR3 region has the DNA TGTGCCAGCTCACCACAGGGACAGGGCTACGAGCAGTACTTC. Translation: CASSPQGQGYEQYF.

This clonotype has a count of ten or more. The gene calls are TRBV7-2 and TRBJ1-6, with D possibly matching TRBD1 (5 bases). Germline CDR1 and CDR2: SGHTA and FQGNSA. Between the trimmed V and J ends, which lost 1 base and 8 bases, there was a span of 12 bases. CDR3 length: 15 residues. This chain's CDR3 is CASSLESGPYSPLHF. The CDR3, as DNA: TGTGCCAGCAGCTTAGAGTCGGGACCTTATTCACCCCTCCACTTT.

This clonotype was seen a few times. The chain links TRBV19 to TRBJ2-3; the D is unclear. Germline assignment: CDR1 LNHDA and CDR2 SQIVND (reference sequence). Trimming cost V 4 bases and J 2 bases, with 10 bases left between them. This CDR3 has 14 amino acids. DNA for the CDR3: TGTGCCAGTAGTACACAGACGTTCACAGATACGCAGTATTTT. Its protein product is CASSTQTFTDTQYF.

The chain has TRBV12-3 or TRBV12-4 and TRBJ2-5, with a weak D call TRBD1 (6 bases). The length of the CDR3 is 16 residues. Trimming took 7 bases from V and 5 from J, leaving 23 bases between them. CDR3 sequence: CASTPLGMGARETQYF. The CDR3 DNA is TGTGCCAGCACTCCCTTGGGGATGGGGGCTAGGGAGACCCAGTACTTC.

This clonotype was found many times. J is TRBJ2-7 and V is TRBV7-6; D uncertain. The CDR3 loop spans 15 amino acids. Trimming shortened V by 1 base and J by 3 bases, and 13 bases separated the two germline ends. The V gene's germline CDR1 is SGHVS and CDR2 FNYEAQ. The CDR3 protein is CASSLGPGGDYEQYF. CDR3 nucleotide sequence: TGTGCCAGCAGCTTAGGGCCAGGTGGGGACTACGAGCAGTACTTC.

Only a few counts were recorded for this clonotype. The chain joins TRBV2 to TRBJ1-4, with 10 bases matching TRBD1. The CDR3 runs 18 residues. CDR1 and CDR2 from the germline V gene are SNHLY and FYNNEI. Losses at the gene ends were 5 bases for V and 7 bases for J; bases not matched to a gene: 16. CDR3 protein: CASSTGTGVAYYSEKLFF. The DNA of the CDR3 is TGTGCCAGCAGTACCGGGACAGGGGTAGCATATTACTCTGAAAAACTGTTTTTT.

This clonotype was detected ten times or more. The chain employs TRBV12-3 or TRBV12-4 and TRBJ1-6; tentative D call: TRBD1 (6 bases). The CDR3 sequence is 17 residues long. Trimming shortened V by 1 base and J by 3 bases, and 13 bases separated the two germline ends. The CDR3 sequence is CASSLGGLGGYNSPLHF. In DNA form, the CDR3 reads TGTGCCAGCAGTTTAGGCGGGCTAGGGGGCTATAATTCACCCCTCCACTTT.

In its sample, this clonotype was seen a few times. J is TRBJ2-7 and V is TRBV20-1, with a tentative D call TRBD1 (6 bases). This CDR3 has 12 amino acids. V gave up 5 bases and J gave up 2 bases, with 10 bases separating them. CDR1 and CDR2 (germline): DFQATT, SNEGSKA (reference sequence). The CDR3 coding sequence is TGCAGTGCTGGTAGGGACACCTACGAGCAGTACTTC. Translated: CSAGRDTYEQYF.

This rearrangement joins TRBV12-3 or TRBV12-4 to TRBJ2-5; no clear D. V shed 1 base and J shed 1 base, with 7 bases lying between them. CDR3 size: 14 residues. CDR3 sequence (DNA): TGTGCCAGCAGTTTAGAACAGACCCAAGAGACCCAGTACTTC. Its protein product is CASSLEQTQETQYF.

The V call is TRBV18, the J call TRBJ2-7, with 8 bases fitting TRBD1. The V gene's germline CDR1 is KGHSH and CDR2 LQKENI. The V segment lost 4 bases and the J segment 4 bases; nucleotides outside the gene matches: 12. The CDR3 runs to 16 residues. The CDR3: CASSLTGTGKAYEQYF. In DNA form, the CDR3 reads TGTGCCAGCTCACTAACCGGGACAGGCAAGGCATACGAGCAGTACTTC.

The CDR3 DNA reads TGTGCCAGCAGCTCCGAGGAGCTAGCGGGAGTTCGGAATACGCAGTATTTT. This translates into CASSSEELAGVRNTQYF. This chain joins TRBV5-6 and TRBJ2-3; TRBD2 matches at 10 bases. CDR3 length equals 17 residues. J lost 7 bases, V lost 3 bases, and 14 bases had no gene match. CDR1 is SGHDT and CDR2 is YYEEEE in the germline V gene. The full variable domain, rest sourced from reference TRBV5-6 and TRBJ2-3, is DAGVTQSPTHLIKTRGQQVTLRCSPKSGHDTVSWYQQALGQGPQFIFQYYEEEERQRGNFPDRFSGHQFPNYSSELNVNALLLGDSALYLCASSSEELAGVRNTQYFGPGTRLTVL.

The V gene is TRBV11-2, the J gene TRBJ1-4; a possible D gene is TRBD1 (5 bases). The CDR3 has 15 residues. The germline CDR1 and CDR2 sequences are SGHAT and FQNNGV. V was trimmed by 2 bases and J by 7 bases, leaving 14 bases between them. The CDR3 nucleotides read TGTGCCAGCAGCTTATTGGGGGAGAGGGGTGAAAAACTGTTTTTT. Translation gives CASSLLGERGEKLFF.

This clonotype came up a few times. This chain uses TRBV5-4 with TRBJ1-2; D might be TRBD1 (6 bases). The CDR3 loop spans 15 amino acids. V gave up 4 bases and J gave up 6 bases, with 19 bases separating them. Germline V gene sequence: CDR1 SGHNT, CDR2 YYREEE (reference sequence). The CDR3 reads CASSPGQKRGDGYTF. CDR3 nucleotides: TGTGCCAGCAGCCCTGGACAGAAAAGGGGGGATGGCTACACCTTC.

The count of this clonotype is one. The chain is built from TRBV7-2 and TRBJ1-2; 9 bases are shared with TRBD1. The junction had 6 bases not matched to a gene; V was cut back by 6 bases and J by 7 bases. CDR3 length: 13 residues. CDR1 and CDR2 (germline): SGHTA, FQGNSA. For the CDR3, the DNA is TGTGCCAGCAGAGGGACAGGGAAAGGTGGCTACACCTTC. It encodes CASRGTGKGGYTF.

This sequence joins TRBV4-1 and TRBJ2-2; 10 bases agree with TRBD1. The J segment lost 3 bases and the V segment lost 4 bases, leaving 5 bases of the junction unmatched. CDR1 and CDR2 (germline): MGHRA, YSYEKL. The CDR3 covers 16 residues. This CDR3 is CASSRDGTGDTGELFF. The CDR3 nucleotides read TGCGCCAGCAGCCGAGATGGGACAGGGGACACCGGGGAGCTGTTTTTT.

The genes are TRBV20-1 and TRBJ1-5; D might be TRBD1 (5 bases). CDR3 length: 15 amino acids. Germline V gene data show CDR1 as DFQATT and CDR2 as SNEGSKA (reference sequence). V dropped 3 bases and J dropped 0 bases, with 12 bases sitting between them. The CDR3, as DNA: TGCAGTGCTAGGAGCGGGACGTATAGCAATCAGCCCCAGCATTTT. This translates into CSARSGTYSNQPQHF.

The sample holds many counts of this clonotype. The CDR3 spells CASSRRQGSTDTQYF. DNA of the CDR3: TGTGCCAGCAGCCGCAGACAGGGTAGCACAGATACGCAGTATTTT. The rearrangement uses TRBV3-1 and TRBJ2-3; 7 bases line up with TRBD1. The CDR3 is made up of 15 amino acids. V dropped 4 bases and J dropped 0; count of bases not matched to a gene: 4. Germline CDR1 is LGHDT and CDR2 is YNNKEL (reference sequence).